One and the same sample provided the 23 T cell receptor beta chains below, sequenced in a study of blood T cell repertoires in COVID-19. Profiling relied on immunoSEQ multiplex PCR, and the TCRdb table lists in-frame clones only, not all of them. Seen here are 160,000 or so clones, around 92% observed once, and the top ten hold about 2.6%. What was sequenced was peripheral blood. The receptors come from a man aged 55 to 69 with acute or convalescent COVID-19.

J is TRBJ1-1 and V is TRBV5-5, with D hard to call. The CDR3 has 16 amino acids. Looked up from germline, CDR1 is SGHKS and CDR2 is YYEKEE (reference sequence). Deletions cut 5 bases from V and 4 bases from J, with 21 bases between. Here the CDR3 reads CASSKRLDLGSTEAFF. The CDR3 DNA reads TGTGCCAGCAGTAAACGACTAGATCTGGGGAGCACTGAAGCTTTCTTT.

The rearrangement links TRBV7-8 to TRBJ2-7; 10 nucleotides match TRBD2. V dropped 2 bases and J dropped 3; count of bases not matched to a gene: 4. This CDR3 spans 15 amino acids. Germline CDR1 reads SGHVS; CDR2 reads FQNEAQ. CDR3 sequence: CASSLSGGALYEQYF. The CDR3 nucleotides are TGTGCCAGCAGCTTAAGCGGGGGGGCTCTCTACGAGCAGTACTTC.

J is TRBJ1-4 and V is TRBV7-9, with 7 bases fitting TRBD1. This CDR3 spans 15 amino acids. The ends lost 0 bases at V and 4 bases at J; junction bases unmatched: 2. Germline CDR1 and CDR2: SEHNR and FQNEAQ (reference sequence). Here the CDR3 DNA reads TGTGCCAGCAGCTTAGCTACAGGGGTTAATGAAAAACTGTTTTTT. This gives the protein CASSLATGVNEKLFF.

The chain combines TRBV5-1 with TRBJ2-1; 8 bases fit TRBD2. Germline assignment: CDR1 SGHRS and CDR2 YFSETQ. The trim removed 6 bases at V and 5 bases at J, leaving 10 bases unmatched. The CDR3 is made up of 15 amino acids. CDR3 protein: CASTPRGGVNNEQFF. The CDR3, as DNA: TGCGCCAGCACCCCTCGGGGGGGGGTAAACAATGAGCAGTTCTTC.

This sequence joins TRBV11-1 and TRBJ1-1; maybe TRBD1 (6 bases). The CDR3 contains 12 residues. Trimming pared 5 bases from V and 11 bases from J, leaving 15 bases between. Germline lookup yields CDR1 SGHAT and CDR2 FQDESV (reference sequence). CDR3 protein: CASSAGGSRAFF. In nucleotides, the CDR3 is TGTGCCAGCAGCGCGGGGGGCAGCCGGGCTTTCTTT. The full variable domain, its missing parts supplied by reference TRBV11-1 and TRBJ1-1, is EAEVAQSPRYKITEKSQAVAFWCDPISGHATLYWYRQILGQGPELLVQFQDESVVDDSQLPKDRFSAERLKGVDSTLKIQPAELGDSAMYLCASSAGGSRAFFGQGTRLTVV.

The chain carries TRBV19 and TRBJ1-3; 9 bases line up with TRBD1. The CDR3 covers 14 residues. Germline CDR1 is LNHDA and CDR2 is SQIVND (reference sequence). V lost 6 bases to trimming and J lost 6 bases; unmatched junction nucleotides: 6. The CDR3 DNA reads as TGTGCCAGTAGGTCTACAGGGGGCGAAAACACCATATATTTT. This translates into CASRSTGGENTIYF.

The V and J genes are TRBV29-1 and TRBJ2-7; D gene ambiguous. The CDR3 has 13 amino acids. V shed 1 base and J shed 2 bases, with 9 bases lying between them. Looked up from germline, CDR1 is SQVTM and CDR2 is ANQGSEA. The CDR3, as DNA: TGCAGCGTTGAAGGGGCAGCACCCTACGAGCAGTACTTC. The encoded protein is CSVEGAAPYEQYF.

The CDR3 sequence: CASSPSGSGSYNEQFF. The CDR3 nucleotides read TGTGCCAGCAGCCCTAGCGGTAGCGGGTCCTACAATGAGCAGTTCTTC. V is TRBV7-6 and J is TRBJ2-1, with 7 bases aligning to TRBD2. The CDR3 is made up of 16 amino acids. Trimming removed 5 bases from V and 1 base from J; junction bases left unmatched: 8. CDR1 is SGHVS and CDR2 is FNYEAQ in the germline V gene.

This clone was detected only a few times. The gene calls are TRBV30 and TRBJ1-6; D perhaps matches TRBD1 (6 bases). V lost 4 bases and J 9 bases, leaving 16 bases between the germline ends. Germline V lookup: CDR1 GTSNPN, CDR2 SVGIG (reference sequence). This CDR3 spans 14 amino acids. The CDR3 nucleotides are TGTGCCTGGATCGGACAGTGGGGTGGTTCACCCCTCCACTTT. Its protein is CAWIGQWGGSPLHF.

This clone was seen a single time. The V and J genes are TRBV5-1 and TRBJ2-5; D gene ambiguous. V dropped 0 bases and J dropped 2 bases, with 2 bases sitting between them. The germline V gene has CDR1 SGHRS and CDR2 YFSETQ. The CDR3 runs 12 residues. The CDR3 reads CASSLAQETQYF. The CDR3 DNA is TGCGCCAGCAGCTTGGCGCAAGAGACCCAGTACTTC.

The chain links TRBV6-2 or TRBV6-3 to TRBJ2-2, with D possibly TRBD1 on 6 matching bases. The CDR3 is 16 amino acids. Germline V gives CDR1 MNHEY, CDR2 SVGEGT. V was pared by 2 bases and J by 2 bases, with 12 bases between. The CDR3 bases are TGTGCCAGCAGTTACGCCCGGACAGTTAACACCGGGGAGCTGTTTTTT. Its protein product is CASSYARTVNTGELFF.

The rearrangement links TRBV5-5 to TRBJ1-1; possibly TRBD1 for D (5 bases). The CDR3 sequence is 14 residues long. Trimming took 4 bases from V and 3 from J, leaving 13 bases between them. Germline V gene lookup returns CDR1 SGHKS and CDR2 YYEKEE (reference sequence). In nucleotides, the CDR3 is TGTGCCAGCAGCCCCGTTGGAGGGGACACTGAAGCTTTCTTT. The encoded protein is CASSPVGGDTEAFF.

Only one count was recorded for this clone. The CDR3 loop reads CASSAPGGEGYTF. The CDR3 DNA follows: TGTGCCAGCAGTGCCCCAGGGGGCGAAGGCTACACCTTC. The chain employs TRBV25-1 and TRBJ1-2, with TRBD1 identical over 8 bases. Germline loops: CDR1 MGHDK, CDR2 SYGVNS. After removal of 4 bases from V and 8 bases from J, the junction contained 6 bases not matched to a gene. This CDR3 has 13 amino acids.

The chain carries TRBV21-1 and TRBJ1-5; the D segment call TRBD1 is taken from the table without a DNA check. TRBV21-1 is recorded as a pseudogene. CDR3 length: 17 residues. In DNA form, the CDR3 reads TGTGCCAGCAGCACCCGTATAACAGGGATAGGTAATCAGCCCCAGCATTTT. Residues: CASSTRITGIGNQPQHF.

V and J are TRBV18 and TRBJ2-1; maybe TRBD1 (5 bases). Germline V gene lookup returns CDR1 KGHSH and CDR2 LQKENI. The ends were cut back, 0 bases at V and 6 bases at J, with 9 bases in the middle. The CDR3 runs to 14 residues. The CDR3 sequence is CASSPPGVGNEQFF. The CDR3 bases are TGTGCCAGCTCACCACCAGGGGTGGGCAATGAGCAGTTCTTC.

The chain joins TRBV4-3 to TRBJ1-4; 9 bases align to TRBD1. Germline V gene data show CDR1 as LGHNA and CDR2 as YSLEER. This CDR3 contains 15 residues. Unmatched junction bases numbered 4, after V lost 0 bases and J lost 8 bases. CDR3 sequence: CASSQEGQGHEKLFF. CDR3 DNA: TGCGCCAGCAGCCAAGAAGGACAGGGGCACGAAAAACTGTTTTTT.

V gene TRBV4-3 combines with J gene TRBJ2-7; maybe TRBD2 (5 bases). Germline-derived CDR1 and CDR2 are LGHNA and YSLEER. This CDR3 comprises 16 residues. V lost 0 bases and J 0 bases, leaving 12 bases between the germline ends. The CDR3 protein is CASSQELLGSSYEQYF. The DNA for the CDR3 is TGCGCCAGCAGCCAAGAATTATTAGGGAGCTCCTACGAGCAGTACTTC.

This clone has just one count. This chain connects TRBV7-2 to TRBJ1-1; D might be TRBD1 (6 bases). Germline V lookup: CDR1 SGHTA, CDR2 FQGNSA. This CDR3 is built from 16 residues. V was shortened by 1 base and J by 0 bases, with 12 bases between the two germline ends. CDR3 protein: CASSLGGWDMNTEAFF. The CDR3 nucleotides read TGTGCCAGCAGCTTAGGTGGTTGGGACATGAACACTGAAGCTTTCTTT.

The CDR3 reads CAWSVSDTQYF. CDR3 in DNA: TGTGCCTGGAGTGTTTCGGATACGCAGTATTTT. The rearrangement links TRBV30 to TRBJ2-3; D not certain. Trimming left V 0 bases short and J 6 bases short, with 4 bases between. This CDR3 has 11 amino acids. Per germline, CDR1 GTSNPN and CDR2 SVGIG (reference sequence).

The chain recombines TRBV7-2 with TRBJ1-5; 9 bases are shared with TRBD1. With V trimmed by 2 bases and J by 7 bases, 3 bases remained unmatched. The CDR3 has 14 residues. Per the germline V gene, CDR1 is SGHTA and CDR2 is FQGNSA. CDR3 sequence reads: CASSLRGQGQPQHF. CDR3 sequence (DNA): TGTGCCAGCAGCTTAAGGGGACAGGGACAGCCCCAGCATTTT.

The table lists this clone with a few counts. V and J are TRBV19 and TRBJ1-1; TRBD1 is a possible D gene (5 bases). Per germline, CDR1 LNHDA and CDR2 SQIVND (reference sequence). The V end lost 6 bases, the J end lost 5 bases, and 10 bases lay between the germline ends. The CDR3 loop spans 12 amino acids. CDR3 bases: TGTGCCAGTAGGGGGGGATGGACTGAAGCTTTCTTT. This gives the protein CASRGGWTEAFF. The full variable domain, with the rest looked up from reference TRBV19 and TRBJ1-1, is DGGITQSPKYLFRKEGQNVTLSCEQNLNHDAMYWYRQDPGQGLRLIYYSQIVNDFQKGDIAEGYSVSREKKESFPLTVTSAQKNPTAFYLCASRGGWTEAFFGQGTRLTVV.

V is TRBV29-1 and J is TRBJ2-7; a weak D match, TRBD1 (6 bases). V lost 6 bases to trimming and J lost 0 bases, with 15 bases between them. This CDR3 is built from 14 residues. CDR1 is SQVTM and CDR2 is ANQGSEA in the germline V gene. CDR3 amino acids: CSVRGWGHSYEQYF. The CDR3 nucleotides are TGCAGCGTGCGAGGGTGGGGACACTCCTACGAGCAGTACTTC.

The CDR3 sequence: CASSNGDRGLLMNTEAFF. CDR3 bases: TGTGCCAGCAGCAATGGGGACAGGGGATTACTCATGAACACTGAAGCTTTCTTT. The chain is built from TRBV21-1 and TRBJ1-1; the listed D gene, TRBD1, was not tested against the DNA. TRBV21-1 is classified as a pseudogene. The CDR3 loop spans 18 amino acids.